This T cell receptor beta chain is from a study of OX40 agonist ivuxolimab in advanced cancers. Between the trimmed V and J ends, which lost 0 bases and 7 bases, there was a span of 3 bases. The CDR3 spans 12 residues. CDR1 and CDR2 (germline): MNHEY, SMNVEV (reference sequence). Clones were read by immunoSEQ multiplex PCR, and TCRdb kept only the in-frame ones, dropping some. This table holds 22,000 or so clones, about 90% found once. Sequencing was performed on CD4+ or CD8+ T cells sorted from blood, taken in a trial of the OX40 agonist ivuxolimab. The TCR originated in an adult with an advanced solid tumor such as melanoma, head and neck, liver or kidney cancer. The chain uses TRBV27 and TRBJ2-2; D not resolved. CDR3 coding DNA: TGTGCCAGCAGTTTATCTAGCGGGGAGCTGTTTTTT. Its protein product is CASSLSSGELFF.